This entry lists 8 T cell receptor beta chains sequenced from one sample in a study of lymphopenia after photon versus proton radiotherapy. Using immunoSEQ multiplex PCR, the repertoire was profiled, and TCRdb retains in-frame clones only, with some absent. Of approximately 62,000 clones in the sample, about 81% were seen once. The sample in question was peripheral blood, obtained from a patient treated with proton-based radiotherapy. All receptors come from a man aged 55 to 70 with pancreatic cancer.

The chain links TRBV27 to TRBJ1-2; D might be TRBD1 (5 bases). V lost 0 bases, J lost 9 bases, and 20 bases lay in between. Germline V gene lookup returns CDR1 MNHEY and CDR2 SMNVEV (reference sequence). This CDR3 has 16 residues. CDR3 loop: CASSLSGVSGIVSYTF. Written as DNA, the CDR3 is TGTGCCAGCAGTTTATCTGGTGTCTCAGGGATAGTAAGCTACACCTTC.

J is TRBJ2-7 and V is TRBV28; 8 positions match TRBD1. This CDR3 contains 19 residues. Germline CDR1 and CDR2: MDHEN and SYDVKM. J lost 2 bases, V lost 5 bases, and 20 bases had no gene match. CDR3 nucleotides: TGTGCCAGCAGTCAATTGACAGGGGCCCTAGCTAGAGGACCCTACGAGCAGTACTTC. Its translation is CASSQLTGALARGPYEQYF.

Here the CDR3 reads CASSQERFAGVSAGELFF. DNA of the CDR3: TGTGCCAGCAGCCAAGAAAGGTTTGCGGGAGTATCGGCCGGGGAGCTGTTTTTT. The gene calls are TRBV5-4 and TRBJ2-2; 7 bases match TRBD2. The junction had 18 bases not matched to a gene; V was cut back by 4 bases and J by 6 bases. The CDR3 has 18 amino acids. Germline CDR1 and CDR2: SGHNT and YYREEE (reference sequence).

V is TRBV7-3 and J is TRBJ1-4, with D possibly matching TRBD1 (5 bases). The V gene lost 5 bases and the J gene lost 5 bases, with 15 bases spanning the gap. The CDR3 spans 15 residues. Germline V gives CDR1 SGHTA, CDR2 FQGTGA. This CDR3 reads CASSREPRDNEKLFF. As DNA, the CDR3 is TGTGCCAGCAGCAGGGAGCCCAGGGACAATGAAAAACTGTTTTTT.

This chain links TRBV28 with TRBJ1-5, with D hard to call. The CDR3 contains 12 residues. The V end was cut by 6 bases, the J end by 2 bases, with 5 bases between. Germline V gene sequence: CDR1 MDHEN, CDR2 SYDVKM. This chain's CDR3 is CASRLGNQPQHF. The CDR3 DNA reads as TGTGCCAGCAGACTCGGCAATCAGCCCCAGCATTTT. The full variable domain, completed using reference TRBV28 and TRBJ1-5, is DVKVTQSSRYLVKRTGEKVFLECVQDMDHENMFWYRQDPGLGLRLIYFSYDVKMKEKGDIPEGYSVSREKKERFSLILESASTNQTSMYLCASRLGNQPQHFGDGTRLSIL.

J is TRBJ2-1 and V is TRBV4-2, with a possible D match to TRBD2 (5 bases). The germline V gene has CDR1 LGHNA and CDR2 YNFKEQ. Trimming left V 0 bases short and J 2 bases short, with 14 bases between. This CDR3 is 17 amino acids long. This CDR3 is CASSQDQDSVTYNEQFF. CDR3 DNA: TGTGCCAGCAGCCAAGATCAGGACTCTGTAACCTACAATGAGCAGTTCTTC.

The sample holds a few counts of this clone. The rearrangement links TRBV7-2 to TRBJ2-7, with 7 bases fitting TRBD1. There are 15 residues in the CDR3. Germline V gene data show CDR1 as SGHTA and CDR2 as FQGNSA. The J segment lost 0 bases and the V segment lost 5 bases, leaving 7 bases of the junction unmatched. The CDR3 loop reads CASSQVTGSSYEQYF. The DNA of the CDR3 is TGTGCCAGCAGCCAGGTGACAGGGAGCTCCTACGAGCAGTACTTC.

The chain couples TRBV4-2 to TRBJ1-5, with TRBD1 as a possible D gene (6 bases). The V and J ends lost 1 base and 7 bases respectively, with 14 bases between them. The length of the CDR3 is 15 residues. Germline lookup yields CDR1 LGHNA and CDR2 YNFKEQ. The DNA for the CDR3 is TGTGCCAGCAGCCAAGTGCTAGGGGGGGAACAGCCCCAGCATTTT. It codes for CASSQVLGGEQPQHF.